These 26 T cell receptor beta chains were all obtained from the same sample, sequenced in a study of naive and memory T cell subsets. Two oligonucleotides, mixed equimolar, formed the beta constant-region primer covering TRBC1 and TRBC2. TCRdb called the UMI-ligation and nested PCR reads again in MiXCR, with one record for every CDR3 protein. The table includes fewer than 40,000 distinct CDR3 sequences, roughly 14% detected once. The sample was effector memory CD4+ T cells from blood. As to subset: effector memory, CD45RA- CD27-. All receptors come from a human donor in good health.

The chain has TRBV5-1 and TRBJ2-5; D call uncertain. The CDR3 is made up of 14 amino acids. V dropped 1 base and J dropped 3 bases, with 10 bases sitting between them. Germline V gene sequence: CDR1 SGHRS, CDR2 YFSETQ. CDR3 in amino acids: CASSLSYSEETQYF. The CDR3 DNA reads TGCGCCAGCAGCTTGTCCTACTCTGAAGAGACCCAGTACTTC.

This clonotype counts as medium-sized. The chain carries TRBV4-3 and TRBJ2-3; D might be TRBD2 (5 bases). V lost 2 bases and J lost 0, with 12 bases in between. From germline, CDR1 is LGHNA and CDR2 YSLEER. The CDR3 consists of 16 residues. The CDR3 nucleotides are TGCGCCAGCAGCCAATTAGCGAGCCCTAGCACAGATACGCAGTATTTT. Residues: CASSQLASPSTDTQYF.

This clonotype showed up many times. This chain joins TRBV18 and TRBJ2-7; 7 bases are a match to TRBD1. This CDR3 region has 14 residues. The V gene's germline CDR1 is KGHSH and CDR2 LQKENI. Trimming removed 3 bases from V and 3 bases from J; junction bases left unmatched: 5. The CDR3 sequence: CASSPNGDSYEQYF. CDR3 DNA sequence: TGTGCCAGCTCACCGAATGGGGACAGCTACGAGCAGTACTTC. Combining the CDR3 with reference TRBV18 and TRBJ2-7 gives the whole variable domain NAGVMQNPRHLVRRRGQEARLRCSPMKGHSHVYWYRQLPEEGLKFMVYLQKENIIDESGMPKERFSAEFPKEGPSILRIQQVVRGDSAAYFCASSPNGDSYEQYFGPGTRLTVT.

The sample holds many counts of this clonotype. The chain has TRBV10-3 and TRBJ1-1, with TRBD1 matching 9 bases. Germline V CDR1 and CDR2: ENHRY, SYGVKD. The CDR3 loop spans 16 amino acids. V dropped 4 bases and J dropped 1; count of bases not matched to a gene: 7. Here the CDR3 reads CAISGAGTGKNTEAFF. The DNA of the CDR3 is TGTGCCATCAGTGGTGCCGGGACAGGGAAGAACACTGAAGCTTTCTTT.

The chain carries TRBV5-1 and TRBJ2-5; D possibly corresponds to TRBD2 (6 bases). Trimming pared 0 bases from V and 1 base from J, leaving 10 bases between. The CDR3 contains 15 residues. Germline CDR1 reads SGHRS; CDR2 reads YFSETQ. The CDR3 region is CASSLVGSLQETQYF. The CDR3 DNA sequence: TGCGCCAGCAGCTTGGTCGGGAGCCTCCAAGAGACCCAGTACTTC.

The sample holds a few counts of this clonotype. This chain joins TRBV7-2 and TRBJ2-5; 12 bases map to TRBD2. The CDR3 is made up of 17 amino acids. The V gene end was trimmed by 1 base and the J gene end by 5 bases; junction bases not matched to a gene: 8. Germline V gives CDR1 SGHTA, CDR2 FQGNSA. The CDR3 DNA reads TGTGCCAGCAGCTTAGTCGCGTCTAGCGGGAGGGGGGAGACCCAGTACTTC. Translation gives CASSLVASSGRGETQYF.

This clonotype was seen ten or more times. The rearrangement uses TRBV27 and TRBJ1-6; 9 nucleotides match TRBD1. The V gene end was trimmed by 2 bases and the J gene end by 8 bases; junction bases not matched to a gene: 4. This CDR3 is built from 15 residues. From germline, CDR1 is MNHEY and CDR2 SMNVEV (reference sequence). The CDR3 DNA follows: TGTGCCAGCAGTTTAAAGGGACAGGGTGATTCACCCCTCCACTTT. This encodes CASSLKGQGDSPLHF.

This clonotype qualifies as medium-sized. J is TRBJ2-5 and V is TRBV6-6; D is uncertain. This CDR3 has 14 amino acids. Per the germline V gene, CDR1 is MNHNY and CDR2 is SVGAGI (reference sequence). V shed 6 bases and J shed 4 bases, with 15 bases lying between them. For the CDR3, the DNA is TGTGCCAGCAGCAACGCTGGCCTAGGAGAGACCCAGTACTTC. Translated: CASSNAGLGETQYF.

V gene TRBV7-9 combines with J gene TRBJ2-1; TRBD1 aligns across 7 bases. CDR1 is SEHNR and CDR2 is FQNEAQ in the germline V gene (reference sequence). J gave up 0 bases and V 3 bases, and 2 bases lay outside the gene matches. CDR3 size: 15 residues. The CDR3 spells CASSLDRSSYNEQFF. As DNA, the CDR3 is TGTGCCAGCAGCTTGGACAGGAGCTCCTACAATGAGCAGTTCTTC.

The chain links TRBV14 to TRBJ2-3; D remains unclear. Looked up from germline, CDR1 is SGHDN and CDR2 is FVKESK. Trimming cost V 4 bases and J 7 bases, with 12 bases left between them. CDR3 length: 13 residues. CDR3 protein: CASSPTTANTQYF. DNA for the CDR3: TGTGCCAGCAGCCCGACCACCGCGAATACGCAGTATTTT.

This clonotype was seen at least ten times. The gene calls are TRBV6-6 and TRBJ2-3; D ambiguous. Germline V gives CDR1 MNHNY, CDR2 SVGAGI (reference sequence). Trimming left V 0 bases short and J 8 bases short, with 15 bases between. The CDR3 length is 15 residues. This CDR3 is CASSYSTVNMGTQYF. As DNA, the CDR3 is TGTGCCAGCAGTTACTCCACGGTCAATATGGGTACGCAGTATTTT.

This clonotype has only a few counts. The chain links TRBV27 to TRBJ1-1, with 9 bases aligning to TRBD1. Germline CDR1 MNHEY, CDR2 SMNVEV (reference sequence). V was pared by 5 bases and J by 4 bases, with 2 bases of the junction left unmatched. The CDR3 covers 13 residues. The CDR3 DNA sequence: TGTGCCAGCAGTGGACAGGGGCGCACTGAAGCTTTCTTT. This encodes CASSGQGRTEAFF.

The V gene is TRBV28, the J gene TRBJ1-2, with 11 nucleotides matching TRBD1. Germline V gene lookup returns CDR1 MDHEN and CDR2 SYDVKM. V shed 6 bases and J 4 bases; nucleotides not matched to a gene: 10. The length of the CDR3 is 16 residues. This chain's CDR3 is CASRTPGQGVVYGYTF. The CDR3 coding sequence is TGTGCCAGCAGAACACCGGGACAGGGGGTTGTCTATGGCTACACCTTC.

Many counts were recorded for this clonotype. The genes are TRBV11-2 and TRBJ2-2; 8 bases line up with TRBD1. The CDR3 spans 17 residues. The germline CDR1 and CDR2 sequences are SGHAT and FQNNGV. Losses at the gene ends were 0 bases for V and 5 bases for J; bases not matched to a gene: 8. CDR3 residues: CASSLDLNRGTTGELFF. The CDR3 DNA sequence: TGTGCCAGCAGCTTAGATTTAAACAGGGGGACGACCGGGGAGCTGTTTTTT.

The chain recombines TRBV18 with TRBJ1-1, with D perhaps matching TRBD1 (6 bases). V was shortened by 3 bases and J by 4 bases, with 12 bases between the two germline ends. Germline lookup yields CDR1 KGHSH and CDR2 LQKENI. CDR3 length: 14 amino acids. The CDR3 sequence is CASSPTQGSTEAFF. The CDR3 bases are TGTGCCAGCTCACCGACACAGGGAAGCACTGAAGCTTTCTTT.

This rearrangement joins TRBV29-1 to TRBJ1-1; TRBD1 matches 9 bases. Germline CDR1 SQVTM, CDR2 ANQGSEA. V trimming: 5 bases; J trimming: 4 bases; junction bases outside the gene matches: 17. CDR3 size: 17 residues. CDR3 amino acids: CSVRSWKGTGFSTEAFF. Here the CDR3 DNA reads TGCAGCGTTCGATCATGGAAAGGGACAGGGTTCAGCACTGAAGCTTTCTTT.

The J gene is TRBJ2-1, the V gene TRBV19; D is perhaps TRBD2 (5 bases). CDR3 length: 14 amino acids. Germline CDR1 and CDR2: LNHDA and SQIVND (reference sequence). Trimming stripped 4 bases from V and 4 bases from J, with 11 bases between. The CDR3 DNA sequence: TGTGCCAGTAGTAGCAGCGGAAGTTACAATGAGCAGTTCTTC. This gives the protein CASSSSGSYNEQFF.

The chain links TRBV11-2 to TRBJ1-4; D is unclear. The CDR3 loop spans 16 amino acids. Germline CDR1 and CDR2: SGHAT and FQNNGV. The V end lost 1 base, the J end lost 0 bases, and 9 bases lay between the germline ends. CDR3 sequence: CASSLGAVATNEKLFF. DNA of the CDR3: TGTGCCAGCAGCTTAGGGGCCGTTGCAACTAATGAAAAACTGTTTTTT.

The chain is built from TRBV28 and TRBJ2-5; D uncertain. From germline, CDR1 is MDHEN and CDR2 SYDVKM. There are 14 residues in the CDR3. V was cut by 6 bases and J by 1 base, with 12 bases left in between. The CDR3 nucleotides read TGTGCCAGCAGCTGGGTTGGGTCCCAAGAGACCCAGTACTTC. Its translation is CASSWVGSQETQYF.

Only a few counts were recorded for this clonotype. The V and J genes are TRBV24-1 and TRBJ2-1, with D tentatively TRBD2 (6 bases). The CDR3 has 16 amino acids. Per the germline V gene, CDR1 is KGHDR and CDR2 is SFDVKD. Trimming cost V 4 bases and J 11 bases, with 23 bases left between them. The CDR3 region is CATSDGLAGGVIQQFF. The CDR3 region has the DNA TGTGCCACCAGTGACGGTCTAGCTGGAGGGGTTATTCAGCAGTTCTTC.

This chain connects TRBV30 to TRBJ1-4; no definite D call. CDR1 GTSNPN and CDR2 SVGIG come from the germline V gene (reference sequence). Between the trimmed V and J ends, which lost 0 bases and 13 bases, there was a span of 12 bases. This CDR3 contains 12 residues. The CDR3 region has the DNA TGTGCCTGGAGTGTTCAGTTGGCGGGACTGTTTTTT. This codes for CAWSVQLAGLFF.

This clonotype was counted only a few times. The rearrangement links TRBV5-4 to TRBJ2-1; no reliable D call. The V gene lost 4 bases and the J gene lost 3 bases, with 14 bases spanning the gap. Germline assignment: CDR1 SGHNT and CDR2 YYREEE (reference sequence). This CDR3 has 15 amino acids. The CDR3 region is CASSAAPVDYNEQFF. The CDR3 nucleotides read TGTGCCAGCAGCGCGGCCCCTGTGGACTACAATGAGCAGTTCTTC.

This clonotype was seen only a few times. The chain employs TRBV4-3 and TRBJ1-5; TRBD1 matches at 7 bases. CDR1 is LGHNA, CDR2 YSLEER, per germline. Losses at the gene ends were 4 bases for V and 5 bases for J; bases not matched to a gene: 5. The CDR3 totals 14 residues. The CDR3 here is CASSRDSYDQPQHF. In nucleotides, the CDR3 is TGCGCCAGCAGCCGGGACAGCTACGATCAGCCCCAGCATTTT.

The chain employs TRBV28 and TRBJ1-5, with D unresolved. The CDR3 runs 12 residues. Trimming shortened V by 7 bases and J by 8 bases, and 12 bases separated the two germline ends. Germline V gene lookup returns CDR1 MDHEN and CDR2 SYDVKM. DNA of the CDR3: TGTGCCAGCACCGACTCCGCCGAGCCCCAGCATTTT. This codes for CASTDSAEPQHF.

This sequence joins TRBV7-2 and TRBJ2-2, with 9 positions matching TRBD2. CDR3 length equals 16 residues. Germline trimming cut 2 bases from V and 3 bases from J; bases unmatched to any gene: 4. Germline values: CDR1 SGHTA, CDR2 FQGNSA. The CDR3 loop reads CASSLMAGGYTGELFF. In nucleotides, the CDR3 is TGTGCCAGCAGCTTAATGGCGGGAGGGTACACCGGGGAGCTGTTTTTT.

V gene TRBV5-6 combines with J gene TRBJ1-6; TRBD1 is a possible D gene (6 bases). Trimming left V 3 bases short and J 3 bases short, with 13 bases between. Germline V gene lookup returns CDR1 SGHDT and CDR2 YYEEEE. The CDR3 runs to 16 residues. This CDR3 is CASSSRGGVYNSPLHF. In nucleotides, the CDR3 is TGTGCCAGCAGCTCTAGGGGGGGCGTCTATAATTCACCCCTCCACTTT. Full variable domain (outside the CDR3, taken from reference TRBV5-6 and TRBJ1-6): DAGVTQSPTHLIKTRGQQVTLRCSPKSGHDTVSWYQQALGQGPQFIFQYYEEEERQRGNFPDRFSGHQFPNYSSELNVNALLLGDSALYLCASSSRGGVYNSPLHFGNGTRLTVT.